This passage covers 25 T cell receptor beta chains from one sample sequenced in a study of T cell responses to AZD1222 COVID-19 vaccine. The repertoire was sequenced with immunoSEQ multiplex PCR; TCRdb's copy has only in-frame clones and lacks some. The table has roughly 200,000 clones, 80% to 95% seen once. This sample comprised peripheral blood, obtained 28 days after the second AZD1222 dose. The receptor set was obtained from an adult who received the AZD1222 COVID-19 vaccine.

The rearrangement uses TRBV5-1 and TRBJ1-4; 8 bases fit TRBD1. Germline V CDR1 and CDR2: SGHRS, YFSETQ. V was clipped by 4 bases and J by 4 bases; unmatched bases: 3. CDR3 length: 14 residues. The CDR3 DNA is TGCGCCAGCAGCGAACAGGGGGGTAATGAAAAACTGTTTTTT. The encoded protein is CASSEQGGNEKLFF.

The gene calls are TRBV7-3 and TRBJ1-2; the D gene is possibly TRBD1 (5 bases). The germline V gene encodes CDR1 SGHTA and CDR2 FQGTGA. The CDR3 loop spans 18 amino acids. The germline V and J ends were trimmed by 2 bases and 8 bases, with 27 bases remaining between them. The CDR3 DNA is TGTGCCAGCAGCTTATACGGCGTTGTGGGACCCGGGGGAATGGGCTACACCTTC. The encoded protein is CASSLYGVVGPGGMGYTF.

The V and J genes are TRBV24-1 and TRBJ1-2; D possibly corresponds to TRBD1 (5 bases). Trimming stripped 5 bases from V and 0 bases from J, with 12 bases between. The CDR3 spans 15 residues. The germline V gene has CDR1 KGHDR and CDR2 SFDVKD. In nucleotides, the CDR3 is TGTGCCACCAGTGCAGCAGGGCCACCTAACTATGGCTACACCTTC. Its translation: CATSAAGPPNYGYTF.

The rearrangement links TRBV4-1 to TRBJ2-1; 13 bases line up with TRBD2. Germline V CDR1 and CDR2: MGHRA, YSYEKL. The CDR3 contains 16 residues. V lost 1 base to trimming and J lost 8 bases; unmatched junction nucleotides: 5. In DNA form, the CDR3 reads TGCGCCAGCAGCCAAGTTCGGACTAGCGGGAGCGATGAGCAGTTCTTC. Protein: CASSQVRTSGSDEQFF.

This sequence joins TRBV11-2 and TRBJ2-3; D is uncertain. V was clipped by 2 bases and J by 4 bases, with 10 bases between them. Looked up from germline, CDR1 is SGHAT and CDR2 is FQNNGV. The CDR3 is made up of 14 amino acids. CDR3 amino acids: CASSLRPLADTQYF. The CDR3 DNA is TGTGCCAGCAGCTTACGGCCCCTTGCAGATACGCAGTATTTT.

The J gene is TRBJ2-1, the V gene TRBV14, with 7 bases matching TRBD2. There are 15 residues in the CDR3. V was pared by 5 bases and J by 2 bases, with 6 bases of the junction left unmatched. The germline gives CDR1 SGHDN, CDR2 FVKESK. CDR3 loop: CASSSGAGAYNEQFF. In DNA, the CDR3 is TGTGCCAGCAGCTCGGGTGCGGGAGCCTACAATGAGCAGTTCTTC.

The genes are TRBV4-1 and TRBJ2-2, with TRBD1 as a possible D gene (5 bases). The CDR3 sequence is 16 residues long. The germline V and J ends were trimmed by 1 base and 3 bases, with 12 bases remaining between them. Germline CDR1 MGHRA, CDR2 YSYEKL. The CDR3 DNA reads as TGCGCCAGCAGCCAAGGGCAGGGTGACGACACCGGGGAGCTGTTTTTT. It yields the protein CASSQGQGDDTGELFF.

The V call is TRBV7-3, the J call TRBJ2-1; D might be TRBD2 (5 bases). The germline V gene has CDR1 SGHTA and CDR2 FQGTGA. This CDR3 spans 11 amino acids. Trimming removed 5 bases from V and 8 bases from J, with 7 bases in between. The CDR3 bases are TGTGCCAGCAGCCGGGGAGATGAGCAGTTCTTC. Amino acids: CASSRGDEQFF. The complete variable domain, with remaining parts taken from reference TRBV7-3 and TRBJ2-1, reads GAGVSQTPSNKVTEKGKYVELRCDPISGHTALYWYRQSLGQGPEFLIYFQGTGAADDSGLPNDRFFAVRPEGSVSTLKIQRTERGDSAVYLCASSRGDEQFFGPGTRLTVL.

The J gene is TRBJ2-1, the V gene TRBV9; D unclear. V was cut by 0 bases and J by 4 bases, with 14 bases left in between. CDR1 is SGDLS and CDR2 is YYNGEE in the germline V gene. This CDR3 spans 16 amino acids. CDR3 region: CASSVVGETRYNEQFF. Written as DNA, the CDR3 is TGTGCCAGCAGCGTAGTAGGTGAAACCCGATACAATGAGCAGTTCTTC. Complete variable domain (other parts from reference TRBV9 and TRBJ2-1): DSGVTQTPKHLITATGQRVTLRCSPRSGDLSVYWYQQSLDQGLQFLIQYYNGEERAKGNILERFSAQQFPDLHSELNLSSLELGDSALYFCASSVVGETRYNEQFFGPGTRLTVL.

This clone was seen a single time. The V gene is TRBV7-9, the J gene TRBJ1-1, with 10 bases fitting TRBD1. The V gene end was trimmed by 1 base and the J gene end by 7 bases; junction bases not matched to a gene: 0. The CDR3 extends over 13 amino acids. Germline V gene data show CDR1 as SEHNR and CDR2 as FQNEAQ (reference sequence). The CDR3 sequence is CASSLGTGGEAFF. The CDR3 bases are TGTGCCAGCAGCTTAGGGACAGGGGGTGAAGCTTTCTTT.

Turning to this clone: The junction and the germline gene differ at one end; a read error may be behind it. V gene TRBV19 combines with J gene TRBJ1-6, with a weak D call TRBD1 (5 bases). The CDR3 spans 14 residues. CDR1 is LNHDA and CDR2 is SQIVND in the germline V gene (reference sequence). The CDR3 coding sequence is TGTGCCAGTGGTATGGGGGAATCAAATTCACCCCTCCACTTT. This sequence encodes CASGMGESNSPLHF.

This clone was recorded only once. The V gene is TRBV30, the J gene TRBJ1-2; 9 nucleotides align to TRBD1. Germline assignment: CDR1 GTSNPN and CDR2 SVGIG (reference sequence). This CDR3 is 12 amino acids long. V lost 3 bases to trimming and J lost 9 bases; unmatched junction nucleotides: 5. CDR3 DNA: TGTGCCTGGAGGACGGGACAGGGCAGCTACACCTTC. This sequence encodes CAWRTGQGSYTF.

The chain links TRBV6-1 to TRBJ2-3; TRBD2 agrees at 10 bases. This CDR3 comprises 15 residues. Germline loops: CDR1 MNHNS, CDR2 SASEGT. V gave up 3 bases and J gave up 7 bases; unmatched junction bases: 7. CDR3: CASSETSGHWYTQYF. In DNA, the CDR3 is TGTGCCAGCAGTGAGACTAGCGGGCATTGGTATACGCAGTATTTT.

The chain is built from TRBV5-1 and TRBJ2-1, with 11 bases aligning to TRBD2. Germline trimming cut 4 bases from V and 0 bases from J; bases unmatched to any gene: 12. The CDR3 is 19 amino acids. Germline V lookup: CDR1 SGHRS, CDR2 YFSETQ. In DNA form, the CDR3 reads TGCGCCAGCAGCGAAAAGGGACTAGCGGCTGTGAGCTCCTACAATGAGCAGTTCTTC. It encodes CASSEKGLAAVSSYNEQFF.

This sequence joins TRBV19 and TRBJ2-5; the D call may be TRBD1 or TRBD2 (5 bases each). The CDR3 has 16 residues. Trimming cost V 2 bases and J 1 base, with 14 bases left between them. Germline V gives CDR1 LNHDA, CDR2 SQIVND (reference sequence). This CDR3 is CASSISAQGPQETQYF. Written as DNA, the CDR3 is TGTGCCAGTAGTATAAGCGCCCAGGGACCCCAAGAGACCCAGTACTTC.

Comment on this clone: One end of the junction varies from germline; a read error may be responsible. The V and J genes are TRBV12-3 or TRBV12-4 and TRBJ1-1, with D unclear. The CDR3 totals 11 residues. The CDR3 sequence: CASSLLAAKSF. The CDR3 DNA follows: TGTGCCAGCAGTTTGCTTGCGGCAAAATCCTTT.

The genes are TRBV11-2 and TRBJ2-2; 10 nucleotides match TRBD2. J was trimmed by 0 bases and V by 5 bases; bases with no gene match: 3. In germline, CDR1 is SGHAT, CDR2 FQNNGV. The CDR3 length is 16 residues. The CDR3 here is CASSPGLATNTGELFF. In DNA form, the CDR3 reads TGTGCCAGCAGCCCGGGACTAGCGACGAACACCGGGGAGCTGTTTTTT.

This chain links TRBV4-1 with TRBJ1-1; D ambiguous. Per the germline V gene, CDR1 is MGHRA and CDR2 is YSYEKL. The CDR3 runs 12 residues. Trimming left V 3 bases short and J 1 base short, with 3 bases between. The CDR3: CASSQGNTEAFF. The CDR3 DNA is TGCGCCAGCAGCCAGGGGAACACTGAAGCTTTCTTT.

CDR3 loop: CASSIDRDPYEQYF. In DNA, the CDR3 is TGTGCCAGCAGCATAGACAGGGACCCCTACGAGCAGTACTTC. This chain uses TRBV7-9 with TRBJ2-7, with 7 bases identical to TRBD1. Trimming cost V 5 bases and J 2 bases; bases outside gene matches: 6. CDR1 is SEHNR, CDR2 FQNEAQ, per germline (reference sequence). CDR3 size: 14 residues.

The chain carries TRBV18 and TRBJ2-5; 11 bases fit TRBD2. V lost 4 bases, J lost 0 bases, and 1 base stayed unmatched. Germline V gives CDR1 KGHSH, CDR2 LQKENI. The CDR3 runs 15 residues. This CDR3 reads CASSQLAGDQETQYF. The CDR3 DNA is TGTGCCAGCTCACAACTAGCGGGAGACCAAGAGACCCAGTACTTC.

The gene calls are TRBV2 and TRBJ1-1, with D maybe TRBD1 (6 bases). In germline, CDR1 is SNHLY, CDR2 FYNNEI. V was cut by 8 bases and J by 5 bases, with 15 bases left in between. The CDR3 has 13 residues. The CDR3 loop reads CASRVNRATEAFF. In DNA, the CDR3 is TGTGCCAGCCGAGTGAACAGGGCGACTGAAGCTTTCTTT.

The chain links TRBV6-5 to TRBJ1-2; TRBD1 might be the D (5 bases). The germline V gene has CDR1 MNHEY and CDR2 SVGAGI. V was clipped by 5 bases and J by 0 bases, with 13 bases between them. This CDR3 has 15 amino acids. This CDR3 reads CASSTTGPANYGYTF. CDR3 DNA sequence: TGTGCCAGCAGTACCACAGGTCCAGCTAACTATGGCTACACCTTC.

The CDR3 loop is CASSHYREGTEAFF. The CDR3 DNA reads TGTGCCAGCAGCCACTACAGGGAGGGGACTGAAGCTTTCTTT. This chain connects TRBV14 to TRBJ1-1; TRBD1 might be the D (6 bases). The CDR3 totals 14 residues. V was shortened by 3 bases and J by 5 bases, with 13 bases between the two germline ends. Per germline, CDR1 SGHDN and CDR2 FVKESK. Full variable domain (missing parts from reference TRBV14 and TRBJ1-1): EAGVTQFPSHSVIEKGQTVTLRCDPISGHDNLYWYRRVMGKEIKFLLHFVKESKQDESGMPNNRFLAERTGGTYSTLKVQPAELEDSGVYFCASSHYREGTEAFFGQGTRLTVV.

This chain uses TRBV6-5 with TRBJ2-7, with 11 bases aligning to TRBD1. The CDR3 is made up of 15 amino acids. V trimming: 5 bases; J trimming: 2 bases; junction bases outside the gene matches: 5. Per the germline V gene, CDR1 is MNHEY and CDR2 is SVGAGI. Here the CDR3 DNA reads TGTGCCAGCAGTCCGGTGGGACAGGGGGCCTACGAGCAGTACTTC. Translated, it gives CASSPVGQGAYEQYF.

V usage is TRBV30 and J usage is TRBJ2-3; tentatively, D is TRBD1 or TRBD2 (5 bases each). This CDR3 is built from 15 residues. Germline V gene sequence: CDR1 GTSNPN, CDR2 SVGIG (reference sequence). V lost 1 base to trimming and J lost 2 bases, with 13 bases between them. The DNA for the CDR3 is TGTGCCTGGAGTGCGACAGCGAGGGTCACAGATACGCAGTATTTT. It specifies CAWSATARVTDTQYF.